This record concerns one TCR beta chain sequence. This specimen belongs to a study of Ad26.COV2.S vaccination and SARS-CoV-2 variants. The CDR3 loop spans 13 amino acids. V shed 6 bases and J shed 4 bases, with 12 bases lying between them. Germline V gives CDR1 MNHEY, CDR2 SVGAGI. Only in-frame clones appear in the TCRdb table, and some are missing; sequencing was by immunoSEQ multiplex PCR. This sample carries around 370,000 clones, 92% of them seen once, and the ten largest clones take about 3.9%. The material sequenced was peripheral blood, taken after recovery from COVID-19. The sequence was collected from a human donor who had recovered from COVID-19. The genes are TRBV6-5 and TRBJ1-1; the D gene is possibly TRBD1 (5 bases). The CDR3 is CASSRTGTTEAFF. CDR3 coding DNA: TGTGCCAGCAGCAGGACGGGGACCACTGAAGCTTTCTTT.